These T cell receptor beta chains were read from a single sample in a study of regulatory T cells in long-lasting Graves disease. TCRdb fed the multiplex PCR reads into MiXCR, producing one record per CDR3 protein. The sample records over 450,000 distinct CDR3 sequences, roughly a fifth being singletons. The sequenced sample was peripheral blood mononuclear cells (PBMCs), obtained when the disease was refractory, from a patient treated with antithyroid drugs. All receptors come from a female donor with Graves disease. Each CDR3 is given with its conserved first and last residue. D genes are given only for firm matches. A clone size is listed for some rows: how often the clone was seen (once, few, many), or a class if it is expanded.

j_call,d_call,v_call,clone_size,cdr3_nt,cdr3_aa
TRBJ1-3,-,TRBV7-9,-,TGTGCCAGCAGCTTACCGACGGGGGGCGCGGCTACTGGAAACACCATATATTTT,CASSLPTGGAATGNTIYF
TRBJ2-5,TRBD2,TRBV28,many,TGTGCCAGCAGTTCCTATCTTAGCGGGGAGACCCAGTACTTC,CASSSYLSGETQYF
TRBJ1-1,-,TRBV27,many,TGTGCCAGCAGTTTATCCAAGGCGTGGTACACTGAAGCTTTCTTT,CASSLSKAWYTEAFF
TRBJ2-7,-,TRBV28,many,TGTGCCAGCAGAAGTACAGGTGGAGGGGGCGAGCAGTACTTC,CASRSTGGGGEQYF
TRBJ2-7,-,TRBV29-1,many,TGCAGCGCCAAAGGACAGTTCTCCTACGAGCAGTACTTC,CSAKGQFSYEQYF
TRBJ2-5,-,TRBV20-1,many,TGCAGTGTCGGCCCTAGGGGAGGAGAGACCCAGTACTTC,CSVGPRGGETQYF
TRBJ2-6,-,TRBV5-1,-,TGCGCCAGCATGTCGAGTTCTGGGGCCAACGTCCTGACTTTC,CASMSSSGANVLTF
TRBJ1-1,-,TRBV29-1,many,TGCAGCGTTGTCTCAACCGAAGCTTTCTTT,CSVVSTEAFF
TRBJ2-7,-,TRBV7-9,many,TGTGCCAGCAGCGTCCAGGGCACTGGCGAGCAGTACTTC,CASSVQGTGEQYF
TRBJ2-2,TRBD2,TRBV20-1,-,TGCAGTGCTAGGGGACTAGCGGGTCTTGACACCGGGGAGCTGTTTTTT,CSARGLAGLDTGELFF
TRBJ2-2,TRBD1,TRBV2,many,TGTGCCAGCAGGGTTGGACAGGGCTTATTAACCGGGGAGCTGTTTTTT,CASRVGQGLLTGELFF
TRBJ2-2,TRBD1,TRBV7-6,-,TGTGCCAGCAGCTTCCGTGGGACAGCGAACACCGGGGAGCTGTTTTTT,CASSFRGTANTGELFF
TRBJ1-4,-,TRBV18,-,TGTGCCAGCTCACCAGGACAGCTTAATAATGAAAAACTGTTTTTT,CASSPGQLNNEKLFF
TRBJ2-5,-,TRBV14,-,TGTGCCAGCAGCCAATCCCGGGATGGGGAGACCCAGTACTTC,CASSQSRDGETQYF
TRBJ1-1,TRBD1,TRBV12-3/TRBV12-4,many,TGTGCCAGCAGTCCAGGGACAGCCCTTGAAGCTTTCTTT,CASSPGTALEAFF
TRBJ2-1,-,TRBV5-6,few,TGTGCCAGCAGCTTTGAACAGGAGATTTACAATGAGCAGTTCTTC,CASSFEQEIYNEQFF
TRBJ2-1,TRBD2,TRBV7-9,-,TGTGCCAGCAGCTTATTAGCGGGAGCTGAAGGGAATGAGCAGTTCTTC,CASSLLAGAEGNEQFF
TRBJ2-7,-,TRBV7-3,few,TGTGCCAGCAGCTTAAATTTGGGGGCAGCCTACGAGCAGTACTTC,CASSLNLGAAYEQYF
TRBJ2-7,-,TRBV7-2,many,TGTGCCAGCAGCCGGGGTGGGGGCTGGTACAACTACGAGCAGTACTTC,CASSRGGGWYNYEQYF
TRBJ2-7,-,TRBV20-1,-,TGCAGTGCTAGAGCCCAGGTACCCTCCTACGAGCAGTACTTC,CSARAQVPSYEQYF
TRBJ2-7,-,TRBV6-9,many,TGTGCCAGCAGTTACTCAGATACAGGCAGCTCCTACGAGCAGTACTTC,CASSYSDTGSSYEQYF
TRBJ1-1,-,TRBV13,few,TGTGCCAGCAGCTCATTAAACACGGGACCAAACACTGAAGCTTTCTTT,CASSSLNTGPNTEAFF
TRBJ2-1,-,TRBV20-1,-,TGCAGTGCTAGCGGGGCCGCCTACAATGAGCAGTTCTTC,CSASGAAYNEQFF
TRBJ2-7,-,TRBV28,medium-sized,TGTGCCAGCAGTTTACTAGCGAGCGAGCAGTACTTC,CASSLLASEQYF
TRBJ2-5,-,TRBV7-2,many,TGTGCCAGCAGCTTTGAGCGCTTACAAGAGACCCAGTACTTC,CASSFERLQETQYF
TRBJ1-5,-,TRBV19,few,TGTGCCAGTAGTATTGCCGACGCGAAGCCCCAGCATTTT,CASSIADAKPQHF
TRBJ2-7,-,TRBV6-2/TRBV6-3,many,TGTGCCAGCACCTTATTGGGGGCAGGGGGACTATACGAGCAGTACTTC,CASTLLGAGGLYEQYF
TRBJ2-7,-,TRBV28,-,TGTGCCAGCAGCTTCGGACCAGGAAACTACGAGCAGTACTTC,CASSFGPGNYEQYF
TRBJ1-2,-,TRBV5-4,-,TGTGCCAGCAGCTTGGACGGGGATGGCTACACCTTC,CASSLDGDGYTF
TRBJ2-7,TRBD1,TRBV9,-,TGTGCCAGCAGCGTAGGACAGGGGTCGGACGAGCAGTACTTC,CASSVGQGSDEQYF
TRBJ1-2,-,TRBV30,few,TGTGCCTGGACCTTGGGACCGGTAAATACCTTC,CAWTLGPVNTF
TRBJ1-1,-,TRBV28,-,TGTGCCAGCAGGTTAGTTTGGGCAGGAATGAACACTGAAGCTTTCTTT,CASRLVWAGMNTEAFF
TRBJ1-2,-,TRBV19,few,TGTGCCAGTAGTATTGTTGAGAGCGGAGGCTATGGCTACACCTTC,CASSIVESGGYGYTF
TRBJ1-1,-,TRBV7-9,-,TGTGCCAGCAGCTCCGACAGGTTCACGAACACTGAAGCTTTCTTT,CASSSDRFTNTEAFF
TRBJ2-2,-,TRBV7-2,few,TGTGCCAGCAGGCGGGACGGGGGCTACACCGGGGAGCTGTTTTTT,CASRRDGGYTGELFF
TRBJ2-2,-,TRBV14,many,TGTGCCAGCAGCCAAGCCCCGGCGGAAAGAAGGGGGGAGCTGTTTTTT,CASSQAPAERRGELFF
TRBJ2-5,-,TRBV12-3/TRBV12-4,many,TGTGCCAGCACCTTCGGGGGCCAAGAGACCCAGTACTTC,CASTFGGQETQYF
TRBJ1-2,TRBD1,TRBV3-1,-,TGTGCCAGCAGCCAAGATGTATACAGGGGGCCCGAGAGCTATGGCTACACCTTC,CASSQDVYRGPESYGYTF
TRBJ2-5,-,TRBV28,many,TGTGCCAGCAGTCAACCCTCCCGGGAGACCCAGTACTTC,CASSQPSRETQYF
TRBJ2-2,-,TRBV24-1,-,TGTGCCACCTCGGGGGAAGGGAACACCGGGGAGCTGTTTTTT,CATSGEGNTGELFF
TRBJ1-1,TRBD1,TRBV28,many,TGTGCCAGCAGTGTCGGACAGGGAACGACAGCTTTCTTT,CASSVGQGTTAFF
TRBJ1-1,-,TRBV2,many,TGTGCCAGCAGCCCGGCTGAAGCCAACACTGAAGCTTTCTTT,CASSPAEANTEAFF
TRBJ1-5,TRBD1,TRBV19,-,TGTGCCAGTAGTAGTGTGGGACAGGCCAATCAGCCCCAGCATTTT,CASSSVGQANQPQHF
TRBJ2-7,TRBD2,TRBV5-1,-,TGCGCCAGCAGCCCGGGACTAGCTCCTCGGGAGCAGTACTTC,CASSPGLAPREQYF
TRBJ2-2,-,TRBV7-2,few,TGTGCCAGCAGCTTCTACCGGACGGGCTACACCGGGGAGCTGTTTTTT,CASSFYRTGYTGELFF
TRBJ1-1,-,TRBV28,many,TGTGCCAGCACCATGTGGGATGAAACTGAAGCTTTCTTT,CASTMWDETEAFF
TRBJ2-7,-,TRBV6-2/TRBV6-3,many,TGTGCCAGCGGCCCAGCGGGCCTCTACGAGCAGTACTTC,CASGPAGLYEQYF
TRBJ2-7,-,TRBV4-1,-,TGCGCCAGCAGCCAAGACAGAGCCTACGAGCAGTACTTC,CASSQDRAYEQYF
TRBJ1-5,TRBD1,TRBV20-1,-,TGCAGTGCTAGAGCCCCGTTCCGGGGGACAGGGGATAATCAGCCCCAGCATTTT,CSARAPFRGTGDNQPQHF
TRBJ2-2,-,TRBV25-1,few,TGTGCCAGCAGTGAAAGGGGGGCTAGTTGGGTCCGGGAGCTGTTTTTT,CASSERGASWVRELFF
TRBJ1-1,-,TRBV20-1,-,TGCAGTGCTTCGGCTTACAGGGCCGTCCTAACCAATGAAGCTTTCTTT,CSASAYRAVLTNEAFF
TRBJ1-5,TRBD1,TRBV20-1,-,TGCAGTGCTAGAGACCGGGGACAGTACTATAGCAATCAGCCCCAGCATTTT,CSARDRGQYYSNQPQHF
TRBJ2-7,-,TRBV27,-,TGTGCCAGCAGTTCTCCAGTGGGGAACCCCTACGAGCAGTACTTC,CASSSPVGNPYEQYF
TRBJ2-7,-,TRBV12-3/TRBV12-4,many,TGTGCCAGCAGCCCGGGACACAAGCAGTACTTC,CASSPGHKQYF
TRBJ2-5,-,TRBV18,few,TGTGCCAGCTCACCACCCACCAAAATCCAAGAGACCCAGTACTTC,CASSPPTKIQETQYF
TRBJ1-1,-,TRBV30,-,TGTGCCTGGAGTAGCACACACACTGAAGCTTTCTTT,CAWSSTHTEAFF
TRBJ1-3,-,TRBV20-1,-,TGCAGTGCTAGCGAGGCTGGAAACACCATATATTTT,CSASEAGNTIYF
TRBJ1-2,TRBD1,TRBV2,many,TGTGCCAGCAACCCCGTCGGGACAGGGACTCTAGCTAACTATGGCTACACCTTC,CASNPVGTGTLANYGYTF